Listed here are 9 T cell receptor beta chains from one sample, sequenced in a study of blood T cells in healthy people across ages. Alongside a J-beta primer mix, a sample-barcoded 5' primer served in a second PCR lasting about 7 to 12 cycles. One entry per CDR3 protein results from TCRdb running MiXCR on the 5' RACE reads. The table records about 730,000 distinct CDR3 sequences, roughly 41% of them present only once. What was sequenced was blood. The receptors derive from a woman aged 60-75 years in good health.

Comment on this clonotype: A junction boundary mismatches the germline segment, possibly from a read error. The chain is built from TRBV5-1 and TRBJ2-3, with a tentative D call TRBD1 (7 bases). There are 16 residues in the CDR3. Germline CDR1 SGHRS, CDR2 YFSETQ. CDR3 amino acids: CASSAGQTYSTDTQYF. The CDR3 region has the DNA TGCGCCAGCAGCGCGGGACAGACTTATAGCACAGATACACAGTATTTT.

This clonotype was counted between two and nine times. The chain employs TRBV30 and TRBJ2-7; D might be TRBD1 (5 bases). The germline V and J ends were trimmed by 1 base and 6 bases, with 13 bases remaining between them. CDR3 length: 13 residues. CDR1 is GTSNPN and CDR2 is SVGIG in the germline V gene (reference sequence). CDR3 in amino acids: CAWSGAGPLEQYF. Written as DNA, the CDR3 is TGTGCCTGGAGTGGAGCAGGGCCCCTCGAGCAGTACTTC.

A remark on this clonotype: This could be a read error, since a much larger clone is one nucleotide away. This chain uses TRBV20-1 with TRBJ2-7; 8 bases match TRBD1. V lost 6 bases and J lost 6; bases outside the gene matches: 10. From germline, CDR1 is DFQATT and CDR2 SNEGSKA (reference sequence). The CDR3 length is 13 residues. The DNA for the CDR3 is TGCAGTGCCCAAGGATCAGGGGGCGGCGAGCAGTACTTC. Residues: CSAQGSGGGEQYF.

The chain carries TRBV18 and TRBJ1-6; 10 bases align to TRBD1. Trimming removed 3 bases from V and 7 bases from J; junction bases left unmatched: 3. CDR1 and CDR2 from the germline V gene are KGHSH and LQKENI. This CDR3 has 15 residues. The CDR3 reads CASSPPGQGNSPLHF. Written as DNA, the CDR3 is TGTGCCAGCTCACCCCCGGGACAGGGGAATTCACCCCTCCACTTT.

This clonotype was seen more than once but under ten times. The chain joins TRBV6-2 or TRBV6-3 to TRBJ2-7; the match to TRBD2 covers 9 bases. The CDR3 runs 15 residues. V was pared by 3 bases and J by 2 bases, with 5 bases of the junction left unmatched. CDR1 and CDR2 from the germline V gene are MNHEY and SVGEGT. CDR3 protein: CASSYTAGGPYEQYF. The CDR3 region has the DNA TGTGCCAGCAGTTATACAGCGGGAGGCCCCTACGAGCAGTACTTC.

The chain uses TRBV20-1 and TRBJ2-7; D remains ambiguous. V dropped 0 bases and J dropped 3 bases, with 9 bases sitting between them. This CDR3 region has 13 residues. In germline, CDR1 is DFQATT, CDR2 SNEGSKA (reference sequence). This CDR3 is CSARDFQYYEQYF. The CDR3 coding sequence is TGCAGTGCTAGAGATTTCCAATACTACGAGCAGTACTTC.

V usage is TRBV5-1 and J usage is TRBJ2-7; D not certain. CDR1 SGHRS and CDR2 YFSETQ come from the germline V gene. V was shortened by 2 bases and J by 1 base, with 16 bases between the two germline ends. The length of the CDR3 is 16 residues. CDR3 nucleotide sequence: TGCGCCAGCAGCTTAAAGGTGGCAGAGCCTTCCTACGAGCAGTACTTC. Amino acids: CASSLKVAEPSYEQYF.

This clonotype was counted a few times. J is TRBJ2-7 and V is TRBV5-1; D is possibly TRBD2 (6 bases). The CDR3 length is 14 residues. Germline assignment: CDR1 SGHRS and CDR2 YFSETQ. The V and J ends lost 0 bases and 5 bases respectively, with 12 bases between them. The CDR3 here is CASSLELASHEQYF. CDR3 in DNA: TGCGCCAGCAGCTTGGAGCTAGCGAGCCACGAGCAGTACTTC.

This clonotype was counted between two and nine times. J is TRBJ2-2 and V is TRBV29-1; 9 bases match TRBD2. The junction had 6 bases not matched to a gene; V was cut back by 7 bases and J by 0 bases. Looked up from germline, CDR1 is SQVTM and CDR2 is ANQGSEA. CDR3 size: 15 residues. The CDR3 here is CSAGRTSANTGELFF. The CDR3 region has the DNA TGCAGCGCCGGAAGGACTAGCGCGAACACCGGGGAGCTGTTTTTT.